Sequencing of this T cell receptor beta chain was carried out in a study of vaccination and CD4 T cells after COVID-19 (dated by TCRdb to between 2021 and 2024). For the wider study: Convalescent patients had a positive SARS-CoV-2 result on nasal swab PCR, and of these patients, several had mild disease and one had severe disease. The convalescent cohort comprised six males and four females, including two Hispanic individuals, seven Caucasians, two Asians and one multiracial person. Participants got two doses of the Pfizer-BioNTech BNT162b2 vaccine (n=8) or two doses of the Moderna mRNA-1273 vaccine (n=2). Post-COVID blood samples from convalescent patients were collected a median of approximately 100 days after diagnosis, with a range of roughly 30 to 170 days. The time from the second vaccine dose to post-vaccine blood sampling had a median of roughly 70 days and ranged from roughly 12 to 250 days. Culture stimuli were overlapping spike peptide pools from SARS-CoV-2 and from the common cold coronaviruses HCoV-NL63, HCoV-OC43 and HCoV-229E. As controls, cultures received a CEFX viral epitope pool (the positive control), an HIV-1 Nef peptide pool (the negative control), or no peptide at all. In 10 COVID-19 convalescent patients and several infection-naive healthy vaccine recipients, the spike-specific CD4+ TCR repertoire before mRNA vaccination was compared with the repertoire after mRNA vaccination. Results and caveats for the whole study, not just this receptor: In convalescent patients, a median roughly 83% of post-vaccine SARS-CoV-2-reactive clones were detected only after vaccination, and vaccine-specific priming was suggested by this finding. Of the vaccine-specific clones in convalescent patients, 304 of 307, or nearly all, reacted only to SARS-CoV-2 spike and did not cross-react with common cold coronaviruses. The median count of SARS-CoV-2-reactive clonotypes went up from 20 to 25 after infection to 30 to 40 after vaccination, although the change was not significant. The number of convalescent patients in the study was relatively small, and the study did not examine early timepoints following natural infection.

The treatment or condition label for this specimen denotes: approximately 9-day PBMC culture with coronavirus spike peptide pools or control peptides (ViraFEST assay). To expand antigen-specific T cells with peptide pools and then pick out the expanded clonotypes through TCR sequencing, the study relied on the ViraFEST assay. Positive SARS-CoV-2 PCR tests in the convalescent patients dated from March to December 2020, before Alpha, Beta and Delta variants emerged in the United States. Each well held millions of PBMCs cultured with around 10 ug/ml peptide pools in IMDM containing around 5.5% human AB serum and roughly 9 IU/ml IL-2. On days 3 and 7, half of the culture medium was replaced with fresh IL-2-containing medium. Once the cells had been in culture for about 10 days, the EasySep CD4+ T cell isolation kit was used to isolate CD4+ T cells by negative selection. Ficoll-Paque Plus gradient centrifugation was used to isolate PBMCs from whole blood, and the isolated PBMCs were then either used fresh or cryopreserved at -140C. Culture conditions were generally each tested in triplicate wells.

On this clonotype itself: Its antigen target is currently unknown. One base away there is no much larger clone; base qualities are not given.

Receptor libraries were prepared by PCR. At the Johns Hopkins FTIC core, DNA from the cultured CD4+ T cells underwent TCR sequencing with the Oncomine TCR Beta short-read assay. The QIAamp micro DNA kit was used to extract genomic DNA from the cultured CD4+ T cells. Oncomine TCR Beta libraries made from cultured CD4+ T cells were pooled using unique dual indexes and sequenced on an Illumina iSeq 100. The study's processing was this. Non-productive sequences were removed, and CDR3s not starting with C, not ending with F or W, or shorter than 7 amino acids were discarded. The MANAFEST web application identified antigen-specific clonotypes by comparing peptide-stimulated wells against reference wells and other culture wells. For a clone to be called positive, the clone needed an FDR below 0.05, an odds ratio above 5, and a productive frequency above 0.1% in at least two of three replicate wells. A clonotype counted as cross-reactive if it showed significant expansion both in the SARS-CoV-2 spike wells and in at least one common cold coronavirus spike condition. Using R version 3.6.1, CDR3 homology was evaluated through Levenshtein distances (stringdist) along with unrooted phylogenetic trees (ape). TCRdb cleaned the public reads at Q25 with fastp, built clones with MiXCR and kept in-frame beta chains. Merged by CDR3 protein, the rows form single entries marked with the most common genes and DNA. For this entry, the V and J calls and clone size follow TCRdb and not the study's own pipeline. This sample gives more than 20,000 distinct CDR3 sequences in total; approximately 48% of them show up just once. The ten largest clones represent about 4.9% of the sample.

The germline V and J ends show losses of 6 bases and 3 bases respectively, and no gene match explains 14 bases of the junction. CDR1 and CDR2 are drawn from the germline V gene (reference sequence): SGHNT, YYREEE. Spanning cysteine to phenylalanine, the CDR3 consists of 17 amino acids. The only DNA kept is the CDR3, 51 bases in frame from the first base. The sequenced material came from CD4+ T cells from blood, cultured in vitro. The rearrangement joined TRBV5-4 to TRBJ2-3, with 9 bases in between that match TRBD2. The receptor comes from a human donor who had recovered from COVID-19. The CDR3 here reads CASTPPGGGGATDTQYF. The DNA is TGTGCCAGCACTCCCCCGGGGGGCGGGGGGGCGACAGATACGCAGTATTTT.